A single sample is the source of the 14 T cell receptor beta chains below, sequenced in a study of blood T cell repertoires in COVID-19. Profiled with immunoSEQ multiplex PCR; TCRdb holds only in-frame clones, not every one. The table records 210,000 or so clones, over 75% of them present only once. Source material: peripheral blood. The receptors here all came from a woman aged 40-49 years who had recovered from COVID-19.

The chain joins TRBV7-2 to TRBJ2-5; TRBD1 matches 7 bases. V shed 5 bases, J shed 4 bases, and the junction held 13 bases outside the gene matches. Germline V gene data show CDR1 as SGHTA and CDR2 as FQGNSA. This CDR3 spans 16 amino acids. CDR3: CASSARGQRGRETQYF. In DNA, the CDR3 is TGTGCCAGCAGCGCCCGGGGACAGAGAGGCCGAGAGACCCAGTACTTC.

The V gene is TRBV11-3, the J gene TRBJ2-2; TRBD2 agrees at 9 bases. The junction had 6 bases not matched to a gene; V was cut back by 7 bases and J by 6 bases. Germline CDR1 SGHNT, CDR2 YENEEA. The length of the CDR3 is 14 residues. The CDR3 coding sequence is TGTGCCAGCATTCTCAGCGGGAGGCCCGGGGAGCTGTTTTTT. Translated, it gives CASILSGRPGELFF.

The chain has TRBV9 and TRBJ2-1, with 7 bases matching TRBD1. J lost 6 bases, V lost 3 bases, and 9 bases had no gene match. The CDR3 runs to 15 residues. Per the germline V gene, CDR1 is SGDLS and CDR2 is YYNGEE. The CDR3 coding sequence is TGTGCCAGCAGCGCCCAGACAGGGCCTTTCAATGAGCAGTTCTTC. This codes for CASSAQTGPFNEQFF.

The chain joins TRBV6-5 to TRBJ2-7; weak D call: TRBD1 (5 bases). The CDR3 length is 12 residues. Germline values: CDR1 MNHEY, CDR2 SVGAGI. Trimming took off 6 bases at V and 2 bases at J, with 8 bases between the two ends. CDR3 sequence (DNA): TGTGCCAGCAGCACAGGAACCTACGAGCAGTACTTC. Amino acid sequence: CASSTGTYEQYF.

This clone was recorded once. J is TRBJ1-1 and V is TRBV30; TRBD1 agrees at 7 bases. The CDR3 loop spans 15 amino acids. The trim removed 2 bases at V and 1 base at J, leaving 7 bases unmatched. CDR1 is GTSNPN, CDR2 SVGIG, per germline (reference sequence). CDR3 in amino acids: CAWSKTGDWNTEAFF. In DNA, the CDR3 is TGTGCCTGGAGTAAAACAGGGGACTGGAACACTGAAGCTTTCTTT. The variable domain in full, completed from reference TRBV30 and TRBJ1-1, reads SQTIHQWPATLVQPVGSPLSLECTVEGTSNPNLYWYRQAAGRGLQLLFYSVGIGQISSEVPQNLSASRPQDRQFILSSKKLLLSDSGFYLCAWSKTGDWNTEAFFGQGTRLTVV.

The CDR3 reads CASRAEAGTGELFF. CDR3 in DNA: TGTGCCAGTAGGGCCGAGGCGGGCACCGGGGAGCTGTTTTTT. This rearrangement joins TRBV19 to TRBJ2-2; the D gene is possibly TRBD2 (5 bases). Germline V gene data show CDR1 as LNHDA and CDR2 as SQIVND (reference sequence). This CDR3 has 14 amino acids. With 6 bases removed from V and 4 bases from J, the gap between germline ends came to 12 bases.

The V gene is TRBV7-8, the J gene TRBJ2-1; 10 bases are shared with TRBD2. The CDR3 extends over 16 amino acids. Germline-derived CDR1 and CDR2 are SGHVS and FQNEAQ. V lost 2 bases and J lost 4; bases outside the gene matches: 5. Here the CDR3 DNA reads TGTGCCAGCAGCTTAAGGCGGACTAGCGGATACAATGAGCAGTTCTTC. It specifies CASSLRRTSGYNEQFF.

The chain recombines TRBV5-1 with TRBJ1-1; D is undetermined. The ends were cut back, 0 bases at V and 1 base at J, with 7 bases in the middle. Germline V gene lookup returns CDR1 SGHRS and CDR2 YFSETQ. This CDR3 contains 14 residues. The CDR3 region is CASSLAVGNTEAFF. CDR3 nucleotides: TGCGCCAGCAGCTTGGCGGTCGGGAACACTGAAGCTTTCTTT. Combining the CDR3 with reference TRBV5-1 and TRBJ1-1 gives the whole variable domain KAGVTQTPRYLIKTRGQQVTLSCSPISGHRSVSWYQQTPGQGLQFLFEYFSETQRNKGNFPGRFSGRQFSNSRSEMNVSTLELGDSALYLCASSLAVGNTEAFFGQGTRLTVV.

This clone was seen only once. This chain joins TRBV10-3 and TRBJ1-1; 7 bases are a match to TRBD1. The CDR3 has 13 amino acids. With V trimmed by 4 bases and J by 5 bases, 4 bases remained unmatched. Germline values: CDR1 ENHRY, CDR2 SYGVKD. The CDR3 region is CAISGEQGTEAFF. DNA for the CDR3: TGTGCCATCAGTGGGGAACAGGGGACTGAAGCTTTCTTT.

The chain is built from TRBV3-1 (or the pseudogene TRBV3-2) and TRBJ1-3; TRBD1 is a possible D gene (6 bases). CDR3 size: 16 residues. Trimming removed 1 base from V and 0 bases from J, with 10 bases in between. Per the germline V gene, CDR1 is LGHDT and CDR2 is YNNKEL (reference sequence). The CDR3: CASSQVGTSSGNTIYF. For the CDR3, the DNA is TGTGCCAGCAGCCAAGTTGGGACAAGCTCTGGAAACACCATATATTTT.

The CDR3 coding sequence is TGTGCCAGCAGTTACGGACAGGGGGGTGTATACGAGCAGTACTTC. It encodes CASSYGQGGVYEQYF. The rearrangement joins TRBV27 to TRBJ2-7; TRBD1 matches at 10 bases. The CDR3 covers 15 residues. Per the germline V gene, CDR1 is MNHEY and CDR2 is SMNVEV (reference sequence). J lost 4 bases, V lost 4 bases, and 7 bases had no gene match.

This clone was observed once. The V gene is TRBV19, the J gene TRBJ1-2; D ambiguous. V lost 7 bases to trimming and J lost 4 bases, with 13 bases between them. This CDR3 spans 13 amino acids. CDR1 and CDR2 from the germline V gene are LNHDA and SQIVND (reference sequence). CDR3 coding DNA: TGTGCCAGTACTCGAGATGAGATCTATGGCTACACCTTC. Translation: CASTRDEIYGYTF.

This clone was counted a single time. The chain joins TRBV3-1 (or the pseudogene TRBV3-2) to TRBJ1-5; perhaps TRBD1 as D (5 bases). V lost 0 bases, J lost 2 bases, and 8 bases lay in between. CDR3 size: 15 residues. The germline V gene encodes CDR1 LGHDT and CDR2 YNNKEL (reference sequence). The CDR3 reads CASSQDPGRNQPQHF. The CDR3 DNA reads TGTGCCAGCAGCCAAGATCCAGGGCGCAATCAGCCCCAGCATTTT.

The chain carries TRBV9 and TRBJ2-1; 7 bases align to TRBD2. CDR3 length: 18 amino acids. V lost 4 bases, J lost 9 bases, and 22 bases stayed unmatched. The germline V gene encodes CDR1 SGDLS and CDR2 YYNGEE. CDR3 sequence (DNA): TGTGCCAGCAGCACTCACCCCAGACTAGCCGGGACGGGGGGTGAGCAGTTCTTC. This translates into CASSTHPRLAGTGGEQFF.